What follows is one TCR beta chain and its context. Its antigen target is currently unknown. No much larger clone exists at a distance of one base, and base qualities are not known. The immunoSEQ Assay, a bias-controlled multiplex PCR, was used to amplify TCRbeta CDR3 regions from genomic DNA. The original pipeline was this. Within the assay, amplification of reference gene primers was used to estimate how many nucleated cells each sample contained. Sequence reads were collapsed and filtered to measure the absolute abundance of every unique TCRbeta CDR3 rearrangement. For each sample, productive Simpson clonality was calculated by taking the square root of Simpson's diversity index across productive rearrangements. TCRdb obtained this table from immuneACCESS and retained in-frame rearrangements with V and J assigned. These tables miss some clones; where compared with another copy, unresolved V genes account for less than half of the shortfall, and the remainder is unexplained. D and trimming come from the DNA, and the V and J calls and clone size come from that table. A total of 40,000 to 55,000 clones appear in this sample, roughly 82% of them only once. The ten largest clonotypes hold over 12% of the sample.

These data come from a study of blood T cell repertoires in COVID-19 (dated by TCRdb to about 2020). About the full investigation: Collaborator samples came from the United States, Italy and Spain and covered acute and convalescent phases of COVID-19. Sample metadata almost always included a de-identified subject ID, COVID-19 status, age in years and sex. The repertoires were released in a freely available public database intended as a resource for research on the immune response to SARS-CoV-2. Samples came from the ongoing ImmuneRACE study (first 160 participants) plus 1,254 subjects from 6 global collaborators. The material from the prospective study consisted of cDNA or gDNA derived from T cells, B-cell-depleted T cells, or PBMCs. Where available, HLA class I and class II types were taken from metadata supplied by the sample provider and were not determined by assay-based typing. Subjects who had been exposed to COVID-19, were actively infected with it, or had recovered from it provided the deeply sampled blood TCRbeta repertoires that made up the dataset.

Whole blood was collected in K2EDTA tubes by collaborating institutions according to the institutions' own protocols. For TCRbeta analysis, collaborators shipped samples in one of three forms: frozen whole blood, isolated PBMCs, or DNA extracted from either of those sample types. The full study reports these points: Clinical and demographic metadata were provided uncurated, with the amount varying by source and participant.

CDR1 and CDR2 are read off the germline V gene as SGHTA and FQGNSA. V gives up 5 bases and J gives up 0 bases, and the segment between their germline ends measures 11 bases. The CDR3 covers 15 residues, taking in both the cysteine and the phenylalanine. Only the CDR3 DNA is retained, 45 bases long and in frame from the first base. This receptor was taken from a human donor in a cohort sampled during active COVID-19. The sample taken for sequencing was peripheral blood. The chain employs TRBV7-2 and TRBJ2-4; no D gene call is confident. The base sequence is TGTGCCAGCAGCCCCCGAGCTTTAGCCAAAAACATTCAGTACTTC. Its protein is CASSPRALAKNIQYF.